This entry concerns a single T cell receptor beta chain. The sample comes from a study of blood T cell repertoires in COVID-19. Method: immunoSEQ multiplex PCR; TCRdb's copy keeps in-frame clones and lacks some. The repertoire holds 130,000 or so clones, with 70% to 90% as singletons. The CDR3 extends over 14 amino acids. Trimming took off 4 bases at V and 3 bases at J, with 7 bases between the two ends. Germline-derived CDR1 and CDR2 are LGHNA and YNFKEQ. The clonotype comes from a man aged 35-49 years with acute or convalescent COVID-19. The chain carries TRBV4-2 and TRBJ2-6; D ambiguous. Sequenced input: peripheral blood. This CDR3 reads CASSLESGANVLTF. The CDR3 DNA reads TGTGCCAGCAGCCTAGAGAGTGGGGCCAACGTCCTGACTTTC.